The rows below give T cell receptor beta chains drawn from one sample of a study of cytomegalovirus exposure and HLA in healthy donors. The assay was immunoSEQ multiplex PCR, and TCRdb's table has in-frame clones only and misses some. The sample lists approximately 170,000 clones; 70% to 75% were seen once. Sequencing used PBMCs. The receptors shown here come from a young man in good health and CMV-seropositive. Both conserved end residues are part of each CDR3. A D gene is named only where the DNA matches it firmly. Expanded clones are given a class, and other clones once, few, many or no size at all.

j_call | d_call | clone_size | v_call | cdr3_length | cdr3_aa | cdr3_nt
TRBJ2-7 | NA | NA | TRBV19 | 15 | CASRPSNLGAYEQYF | TGTGCCAGCCGCCCTTCGAATCTAGGGGCCTACGAGCAGTACTTC
TRBJ2-1 | NA | few | TRBV2 | 12 | CASSIINNEQFF | TGTGCCAGCAGTATTATTAACAATGAGCAGTTCTTC
TRBJ1-1 | TRBD1 | NA | TRBV5-1 | 16 | CASSSGTGRSSTEAFF | TGCGCCAGCAGCTCCGGGACAGGGAGGAGTAGCACTGAAGCTTTCTTT
TRBJ2-5 | NA | NA | TRBV7-9 | 13 | CASSPQGQETQYF | TGTGCCAGCAGCCCACAGGGCCAAGAGACCCAGTACTTC
TRBJ1-4 | TRBD1 | few | TRBV7-2 | 15 | CASSQNRDRGEKLFF | TGTGCCAGCAGCCAAAACCGGGACAGGGGTGAAAAACTGTTTTTT
TRBJ2-7 | TRBD1 | NA | TRBV4-3 | 18 | CASSQDPSRGGLIYEQYF | TGCGCCAGCAGCCAAGACCCTTCGCGAGGGGGCCTTATCTACGAGCAGTACTTC
TRBJ2-7 | TRBD1 | NA | TRBV5-4 | 15 | CASSPDRGNSYEQYF | TGTGCCAGCAGCCCGGACAGGGGAAACTCCTACGAGCAGTACTTC
TRBJ1-6 | NA | NA | TRBV7-8 | 16 | CASSADRSSYNSPLHF | TGTGCCAGCAGCGCAGACAGGAGCTCCTATAATTCACCCCTCCACTTT
TRBJ2-6 | TRBD1 | NA | TRBV11-2 | 15 | CASSLQGAGANVLTF | TGTGCCAGCAGCTTACAGGGGGCTGGGGCCAACGTCCTGACTTTC
TRBJ1-1 | NA | NA | TRBV7-9 | 14 | CSSSLIGSNTEAFF | TGTTCCAGCAGCTTAATCGGGTCTAACACTGAAGCTTTCTTT
TRBJ1-3 | NA | once | TRBV9 | 14 | CASSGESGGNTIYF | TGTGCCAGCAGCGGGGAGAGTGGAGGAAACACCATATATTTT
TRBJ1-2 | NA | once | TRBV19 | 19 | CASSIGDLLAKGRNYGYTF | TGTGCCAGTAGTATAGGGGATCTTCTGGCCAAGGGGAGGAACTATGGCTACACCTTC
TRBJ1-5 | NA | few | TRBV18 | 15 | CASSAAGLGNQPQHF | TGTGCCAGCTCAGCGGCAGGGTTAGGCAATCAGCCCCAGCATTTT
TRBJ2-2 | TRBD1 | NA | TRBV18 | 16 | CASSRAGTGDTGELFF | TGTGCCAGCTCTCGTGCCGGGACAGGGGACACCGGGGAGCTGTTTTTT
TRBJ1-2 | TRBD1 | once | TRBV4-2 | 16 | CASSHRQGRTNYGYTF | TGTGCCAGCAGCCATCGACAGGGGAGGACTAACTATGGCTACACCTTC
TRBJ2-7 | NA | NA | TRBV6-5 | 15 | CASSYSNQGPLEQYF | TGTGCCAGCAGTTACTCGAACCAGGGTCCCCTCGAGCAGTACTTC
TRBJ2-5 | NA | NA | TRBV5-4 | 15 | CASRTGLGIGETQYF | TGTGCCAGCAGGACAGGACTAGGAATTGGGGAGACCCAGTACTTC
TRBJ1-4 | NA | NA | TRBV30 | 12 | CAWSVPGGKLFF | TGTGCCTGGAGTGTACCGGGAGGGAAACTGTTTTTT
TRBJ2-5 | TRBD2 | NA | TRBV29-1 | 14 | CSVLGLAGGETQYF | TGCAGCGTACTGGGACTAGCGGGAGGTGAGACCCAGTACTTC
TRBJ2-2 | TRBD2 | NA | TRBV29-1 | 16 | CSARRVAGTNTGELFF | TGCAGCGCCCGGAGGGTAGCGGGGACCAACACCGGGGAGCTGTTTTTT
TRBJ2-7 | NA | NA | TRBV12-5 | 15 | CASVPAGGWSYEQYF | TGTGCTAGTGTTCCCGCCGGGGGTTGGTCCTACGAGCAGTACTTC
TRBJ1-2 | NA | NA | TRBV11-2 | 13 | CASSLGRDYGYTF | TGTGCCAGCAGCCTGGGGAGGGACTATGGCTACACCTTC
TRBJ2-7 | TRBD1 | NA | TRBV15 | 16 | CATRRGWGQGAYEQYF | TGTGCCACCAGAAGAGGGTGGGGACAGGGGGCCTACGAGCAGTACTTC
TRBJ1-1 | TRBD1 | few | TRBV6-6 | 16 | CASSYSQVGQGGEAFF | TGTGCCAGCAGTTACTCCCAAGTGGGACAGGGTGGTGAAGCTTTCTTT
TRBJ1-1 | NA | NA | TRBV15 | 15 | CATSRARKGATEAFF | TGTGCCACCAGCAGAGCGAGGAAAGGTGCGACTGAAGCTTTCTTT
TRBJ2-7 | NA | NA | TRBV6-5 | 11 | CASQGSYEQYF | TGTGCCAGCCAGGGGTCCTACGAGCAGTACTTC
TRBJ2-2 | NA | NA | TRBV10-3 | 16 | CAISHLGSSNTGELFF | TGTGCCATCAGCCACCTGGGTAGCTCTAACACCGGGGAGCTGTTTTTT
TRBJ2-7 | TRBD2 | NA | TRBV4-2 | 15 | CASSPRTSVAYEQYF | TGTGCCAGCAGTCCCAGGACTAGCGTGGCCTACGAGCAGTACTTC
TRBJ1-5 | NA | NA | TRBV19 | 15 | CASSIPQGRSQPQHF | TGTGCCAGTAGTATACCCCAGGGTAGGAGTCAGCCCCAGCATTTT
TRBJ1-6 | NA | few | TRBV11-2 | 14 | CASSLGQKNSPLHF | TGTGCCAGCAGCTTAGGACAGAAAAATTCACCCCTCCACTTT
TRBJ2-7 | TRBD2 | NA | TRBV28 | 17 | CASSFGPPGTSAYEQYF | TGTGCCAGCAGTTTTGGCCCCCCCGGGACTAGCGCCTACGAGCAGTACTTC
TRBJ1-5 | NA | NA | TRBV27 | 14 | CASKPDGGNQPQHF | TGTGCCAGCAAGCCCGACGGGGGCAATCAGCCCCAGCATTTT
TRBJ2-1 | TRBD2 | NA | TRBV9 | 15 | CASSVSGRGVNEQFF | TGTGCCAGCAGCGTATCCGGGAGGGGGGTGAATGAGCAGTTCTTC
TRBJ2-1 | TRBD2 | once | TRBV7-9 | 19 | CASSRGPRGGGFSYNEQFF | TGTGCCAGCAGCCGTGGGCCAAGGGGCGGGGGGTTCTCCTACAATGAGCAGTTCTTC
TRBJ2-1 | TRBD2 | NA | TRBV27 | 15 | CASSPRSSGSYEQFF | TGTGCCAGCAGCCCGAGGTCTAGCGGGAGCTATGAGCAGTTCTTC
TRBJ2-4 | TRBD1 | few | TRBV18 | 13 | CASSPPGQNIQYF | TGTGCCAGCTCACCACCGGGACAGAACATTCAGTACTTC
TRBJ2-5 | TRBD2 | few | TRBV7-9 | 14 | CASSLSGVLETQYF | TGTGCCAGCAGCTTAAGCGGGGTTTTAGAGACCCAGTACTTC
TRBJ2-5 | TRBD2 | NA | TRBV18 | 18 | CASSPPGLAGGLGETQYF | TGTGCCAGCTCACCACCGGGACTAGCGGGGGGCCTCGGGGAGACCCAGTACTTC
TRBJ2-1 | TRBD1 | few | TRBV15 | 15 | CATSRDLGQGYEQFF | TGTGCCACCAGCAGAGATCTAGGACAGGGATATGAGCAGTTCTTC
TRBJ2-7 | TRBD1 | NA | TRBV14 | 14 | CASRHRDRPYEQYF | TGTGCCAGCAGGCACCGGGACAGGCCGTACGAGCAGTACTTC